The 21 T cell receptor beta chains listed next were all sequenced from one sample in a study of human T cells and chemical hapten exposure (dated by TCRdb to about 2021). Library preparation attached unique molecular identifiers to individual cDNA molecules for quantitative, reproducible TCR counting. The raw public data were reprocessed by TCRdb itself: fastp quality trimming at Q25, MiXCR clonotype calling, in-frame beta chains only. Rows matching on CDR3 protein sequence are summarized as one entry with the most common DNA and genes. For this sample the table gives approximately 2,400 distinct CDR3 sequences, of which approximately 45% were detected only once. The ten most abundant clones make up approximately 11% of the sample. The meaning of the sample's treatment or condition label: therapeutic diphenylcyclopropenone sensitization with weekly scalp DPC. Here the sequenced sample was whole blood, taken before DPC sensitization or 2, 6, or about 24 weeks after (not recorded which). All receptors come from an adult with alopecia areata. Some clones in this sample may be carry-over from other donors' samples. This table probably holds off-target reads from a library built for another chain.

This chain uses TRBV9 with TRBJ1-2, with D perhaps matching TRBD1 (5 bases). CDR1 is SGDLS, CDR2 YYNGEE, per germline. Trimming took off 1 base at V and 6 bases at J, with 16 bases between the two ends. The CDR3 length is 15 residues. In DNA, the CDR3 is TGTGCCAGCAGCGTAAGTTGGGACCCCAAGCATGGCTACACCTTC. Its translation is CASSVSWDPKHGYTF.

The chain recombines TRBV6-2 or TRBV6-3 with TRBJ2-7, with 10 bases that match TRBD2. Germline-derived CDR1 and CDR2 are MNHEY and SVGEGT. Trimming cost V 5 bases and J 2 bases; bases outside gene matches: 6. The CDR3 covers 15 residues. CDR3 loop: CASSDRTSGAYEQYF. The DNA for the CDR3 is TGTGCCAGCAGTGACCGGACTAGCGGAGCCTACGAGCAGTACTTC.

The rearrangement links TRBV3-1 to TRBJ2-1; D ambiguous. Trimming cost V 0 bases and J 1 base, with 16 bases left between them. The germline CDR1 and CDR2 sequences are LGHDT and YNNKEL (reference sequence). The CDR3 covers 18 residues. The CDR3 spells CASSQDSLRRPSYNEQFF. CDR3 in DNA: TGTGCCAGCAGCCAAGACAGCTTGAGGCGGCCATCCTACAATGAGCAGTTCTTC.

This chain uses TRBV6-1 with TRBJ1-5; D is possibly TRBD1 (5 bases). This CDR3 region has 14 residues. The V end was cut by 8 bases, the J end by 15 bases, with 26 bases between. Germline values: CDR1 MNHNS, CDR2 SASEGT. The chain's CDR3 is CASWARDRGSPWHF. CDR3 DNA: TGTGCCAGCTGGGCCCGGGACCGCGGTAGCCCTTGGCATTTT.

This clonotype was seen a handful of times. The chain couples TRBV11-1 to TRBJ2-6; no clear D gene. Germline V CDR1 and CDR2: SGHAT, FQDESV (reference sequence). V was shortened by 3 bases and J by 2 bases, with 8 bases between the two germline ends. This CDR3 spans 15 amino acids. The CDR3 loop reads CASSLWAPGANVLTF. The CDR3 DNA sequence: TGTGCCAGCAGCTTGTGGGCGCCTGGGGCCAACGTCCTGACTTTC.

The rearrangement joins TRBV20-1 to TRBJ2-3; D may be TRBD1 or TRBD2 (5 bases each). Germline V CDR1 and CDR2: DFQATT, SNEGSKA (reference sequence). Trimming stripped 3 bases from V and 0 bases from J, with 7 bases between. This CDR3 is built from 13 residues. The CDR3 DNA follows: TGCAGTGCTAGTGGGGACAGCACAGATACGCAGTATTTT. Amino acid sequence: CSASGDSTDTQYF.

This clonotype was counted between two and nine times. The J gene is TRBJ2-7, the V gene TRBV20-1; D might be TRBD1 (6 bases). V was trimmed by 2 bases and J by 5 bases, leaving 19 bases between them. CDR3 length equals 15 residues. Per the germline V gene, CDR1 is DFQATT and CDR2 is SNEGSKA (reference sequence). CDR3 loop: CSARHTGQVSNEQYF. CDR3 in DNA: TGCAGTGCTAGACACACAGGGCAGGTTTCAAACGAGCAGTACTTC.

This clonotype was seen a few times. For the CDR3, the DNA is TGTGCCAGCAGTTTGGTGCTAGCGGGAGGTGCCGGGGAGCTGTTTTTT. Amino acids: CASSLVLAGGAGELFF. The genes are TRBV27 and TRBJ2-2; 11 nucleotides align to TRBD2. Trimming took 3 bases from V and 6 from J; bases not matched to a gene: 6. The germline V gene has CDR1 MNHEY and CDR2 SMNVEV (reference sequence). This CDR3 comprises 16 residues.

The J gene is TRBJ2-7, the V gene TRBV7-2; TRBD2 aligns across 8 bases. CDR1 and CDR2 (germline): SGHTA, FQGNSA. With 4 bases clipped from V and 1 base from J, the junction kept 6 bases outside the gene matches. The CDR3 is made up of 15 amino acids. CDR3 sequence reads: CASSYTSGSSYEQYF. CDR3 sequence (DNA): TGTGCCAGCAGCTATACTAGCGGTTCTTCCTACGAGCAGTACTTC.

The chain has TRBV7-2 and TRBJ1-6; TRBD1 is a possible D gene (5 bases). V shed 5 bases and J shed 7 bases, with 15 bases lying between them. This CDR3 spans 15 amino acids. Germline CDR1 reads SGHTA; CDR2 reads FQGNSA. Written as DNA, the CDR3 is TGTGCCAGCAGCCCCAATCCTCAGGGAAATTCACCCCTCCACTTT. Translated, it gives CASSPNPQGNSPLHF.

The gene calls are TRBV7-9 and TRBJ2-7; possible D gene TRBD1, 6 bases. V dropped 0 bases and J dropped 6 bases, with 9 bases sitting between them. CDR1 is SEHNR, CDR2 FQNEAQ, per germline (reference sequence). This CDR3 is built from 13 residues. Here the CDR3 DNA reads TGTGCCAGCAGCTTAGCCTACAGGGCCGAGCAGTACTTC. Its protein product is CASSLAYRAEQYF. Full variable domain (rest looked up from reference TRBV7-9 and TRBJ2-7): DTGVSQNPRHKITKRGQNVTFRCDPISEHNRLYWYRQTLGQGPEFLTYFQNEAQLEKSRLLSDRFSAERPKGSFSTLEIQRTEQGDSAMYLCASSLAYRAEQYFGPGTRLTVT.

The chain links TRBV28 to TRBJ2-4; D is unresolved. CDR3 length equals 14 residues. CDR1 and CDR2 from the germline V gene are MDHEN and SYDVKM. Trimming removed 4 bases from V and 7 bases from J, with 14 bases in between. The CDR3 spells CASSSPPSFNIQYF. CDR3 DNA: TGTGCCAGCAGTTCCCCCCCGAGCTTTAACATTCAGTACTTC. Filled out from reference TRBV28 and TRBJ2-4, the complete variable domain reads DVKVTQSSRYLVKRTGEKVFLECVQDMDHENMFWYRQDPGLGLRLIYFSYDVKMKEKGDIPEGYSVSREKKERFSLILESASTNQTSMYLCASSSPPSFNIQYFGAGTRLSVL.

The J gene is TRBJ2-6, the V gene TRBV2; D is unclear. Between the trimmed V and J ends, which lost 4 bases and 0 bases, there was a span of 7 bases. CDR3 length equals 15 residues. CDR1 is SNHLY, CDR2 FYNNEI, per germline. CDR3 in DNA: TGTGCCAGCAGTGCCCTGGGCTCTGGGGCCAACGTCCTGACTTTC. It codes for CASSALGSGANVLTF.

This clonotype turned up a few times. CDR3 in DNA: TGCAGTGCTAACACGGGTCAGACTATATCCTACGAGCAGTACTTC. As protein: CSANTGQTISYEQYF. The chain recombines TRBV20-1 with TRBJ2-7; D is possibly TRBD2 (5 bases). Germline CDR1 DFQATT, CDR2 SNEGSKA (reference sequence). The CDR3 consists of 15 residues. Trimming shortened V by 4 bases and J by 1 base, and 17 bases separated the two germline ends.

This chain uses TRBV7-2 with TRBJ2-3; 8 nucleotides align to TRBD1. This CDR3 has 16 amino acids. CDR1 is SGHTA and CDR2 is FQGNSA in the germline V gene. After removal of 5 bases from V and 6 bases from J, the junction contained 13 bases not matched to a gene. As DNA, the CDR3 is TGTGCCAGCAGCGGGCGAGATCGGACAGGGCTGGATACGCAGTATTTT. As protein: CASSGRDRTGLDTQYF.

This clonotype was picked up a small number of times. The CDR3 DNA is TGTGCCAGCACCACCGGGCTCACCGAGCAGTACTTC. Its translation is CASTTGLTEQYF. J is TRBJ2-7 and V is TRBV6-2 or TRBV6-3, with unresolved D. Germline V gene data show CDR1 as MNHEY and CDR2 as SVGEGT. Trimming took 7 bases from V and 6 from J, leaving 13 bases between them. The CDR3 totals 12 residues.

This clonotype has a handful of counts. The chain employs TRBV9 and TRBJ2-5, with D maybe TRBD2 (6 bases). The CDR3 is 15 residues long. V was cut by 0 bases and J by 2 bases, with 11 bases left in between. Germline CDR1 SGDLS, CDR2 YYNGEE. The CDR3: CASSVDRGTQETQYF. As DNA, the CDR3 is TGTGCCAGCAGCGTAGATCGCGGGACTCAAGAGACCCAGTACTTC.

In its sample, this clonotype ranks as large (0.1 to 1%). The CDR3, as DNA: TGTGCCACCATGACTCCTCAAGAGACCCAGTACTTC. It yields the protein CATMTPQETQYF. The V call is TRBV28, the J call TRBJ2-5; D is ambiguous. Germline CDR1 and CDR2: MDHEN and SYDVKM. Between the trimmed V and J ends, which lost 10 bases and 2 bases, there was a span of 11 bases. This CDR3 has 12 residues. Filled out from reference TRBV28 and TRBJ2-5, the complete variable domain reads DVKVTQSSRYLVKRTGEKVFLECVQDMDHENMFWYRQDPGLGLRLIYFSYDVKMKEKGDIPEGYSVSREKKERFSLILESASTNQTSMYLCATMTPQETQYFGPGTRLLVL.

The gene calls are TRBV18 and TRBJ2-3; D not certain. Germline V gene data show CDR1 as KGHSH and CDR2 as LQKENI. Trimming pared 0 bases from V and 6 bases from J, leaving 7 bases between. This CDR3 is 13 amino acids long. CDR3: CASSPPSMDTQYF. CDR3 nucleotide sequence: TGTGCCAGCTCACCACCTAGCATGGATACGCAGTATTTT.

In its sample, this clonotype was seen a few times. CDR3 protein: CASSYSNRGPLAYEQYF. The CDR3 bases are TGTGCCAGCAGTTACTCGAATCGCGGCCCCCTTGCCTACGAGCAGTACTTC. The chain is built from TRBV6-5 and TRBJ2-7; D remains unclear. Per germline, CDR1 MNHEY and CDR2 SVGAGI. V was cut by 0 bases and J by 2 bases, with 17 bases left in between. The CDR3 runs 17 residues.

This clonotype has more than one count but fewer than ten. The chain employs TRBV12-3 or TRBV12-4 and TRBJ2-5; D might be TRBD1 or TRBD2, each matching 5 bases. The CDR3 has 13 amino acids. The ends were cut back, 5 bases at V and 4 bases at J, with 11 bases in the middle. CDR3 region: CASSPPRGETQYF. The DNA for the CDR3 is TGTGCCAGCAGTCCGCCGAGGGGAGAGACCCAGTACTTC.